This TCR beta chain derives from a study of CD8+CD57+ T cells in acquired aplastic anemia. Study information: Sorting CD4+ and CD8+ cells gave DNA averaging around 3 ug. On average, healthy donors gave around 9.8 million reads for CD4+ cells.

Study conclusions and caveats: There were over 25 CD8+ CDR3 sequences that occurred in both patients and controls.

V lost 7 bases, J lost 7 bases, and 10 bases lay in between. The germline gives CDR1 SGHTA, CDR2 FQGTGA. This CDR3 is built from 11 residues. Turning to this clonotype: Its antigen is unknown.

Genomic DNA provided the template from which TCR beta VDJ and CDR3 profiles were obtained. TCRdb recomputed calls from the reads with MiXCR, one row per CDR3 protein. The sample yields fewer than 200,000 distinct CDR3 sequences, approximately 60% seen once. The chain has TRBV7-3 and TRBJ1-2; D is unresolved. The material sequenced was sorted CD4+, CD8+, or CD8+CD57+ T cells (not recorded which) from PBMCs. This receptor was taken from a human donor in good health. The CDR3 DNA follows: TGTGCCAGCACCCTGGGTTTTGGCTACACCTTC. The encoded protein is CASTLGFGYTF.